This TCR beta chain was identified in a study of molecular identifiers for immune sequencing clone quantification. The CDR3 is 15 residues long. The V gene end was trimmed by 5 bases and the J gene end by 4 bases; junction bases not matched to a gene: 4. The V gene's germline CDR1 is SGHAT and CDR2 FQNNGV. In preparing bulk TCR libraries, previously described methods and listed TCR primers were used. MiXCR, applied by TCRdb to the PCR reads, yields one record per CDR3 protein. The table lists some 93,000 distinct CDR3 sequences, about 21% of them singletons, with roughly 1% in the top ten. Libraries used roughly 17,000 to 1,000,000 sorted naive CD8 T cells and 10%, 30% or 50% RNA input. The sorting of naive CD8 T cells used the CD8+CD4-CCR7+CD45RA+ phenotype. This clonotype has more than one count but fewer than ten.

This clonotype was obtained from a human donor in good health. Some libraries in this study had Jurkat cell RNA spiked in. This sequence joins TRBV11-2 and TRBJ1-5, with TRBD1 matching over 11 bases. The sequencing input was naive CD8+ T cells from blood, with Jurkat cell RNA spiked in. Sample subset: FACS-sorted CD8+CD4-CCR7+CD45RA+ naive T cells. The DNA of the CDR3 is TGTGCCAGCAGCGACGGACAGGGGGCGAATCAGCCCCAGCATTTT. It yields the protein CASSDGQGANQPQHF.